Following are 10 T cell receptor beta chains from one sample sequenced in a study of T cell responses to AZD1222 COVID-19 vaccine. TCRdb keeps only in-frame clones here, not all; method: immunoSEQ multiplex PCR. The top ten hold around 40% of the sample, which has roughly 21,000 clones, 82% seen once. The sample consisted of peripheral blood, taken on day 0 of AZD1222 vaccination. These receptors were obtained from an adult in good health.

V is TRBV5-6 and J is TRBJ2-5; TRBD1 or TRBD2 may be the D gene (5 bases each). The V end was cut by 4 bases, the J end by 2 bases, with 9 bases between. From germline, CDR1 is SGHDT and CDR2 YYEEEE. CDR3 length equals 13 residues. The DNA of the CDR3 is TGTGCCAGCAGCCGGGGCTGGCAAGAGACCCAGTACTTC. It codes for CASSRGWQETQYF.

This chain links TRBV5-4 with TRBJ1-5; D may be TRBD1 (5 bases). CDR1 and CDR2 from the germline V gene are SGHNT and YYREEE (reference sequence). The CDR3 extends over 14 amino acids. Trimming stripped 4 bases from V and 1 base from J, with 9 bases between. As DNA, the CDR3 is TGTGCCAGCAGCCCTGGGGGGAGCAATCAGCCCCAGCATTTT. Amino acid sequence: CASSPGGSNQPQHF.

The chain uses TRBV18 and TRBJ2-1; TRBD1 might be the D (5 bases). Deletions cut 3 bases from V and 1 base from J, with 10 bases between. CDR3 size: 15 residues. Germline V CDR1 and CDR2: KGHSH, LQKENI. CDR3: CASSPLSGSYNEQFF. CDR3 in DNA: TGTGCCAGCTCACCTCTCTCAGGGTCCTACAATGAGCAGTTCTTC.

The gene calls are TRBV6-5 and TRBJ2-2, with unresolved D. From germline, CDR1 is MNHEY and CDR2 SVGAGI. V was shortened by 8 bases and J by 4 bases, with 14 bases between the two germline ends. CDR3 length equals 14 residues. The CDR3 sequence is CASLRTPGTGELFF. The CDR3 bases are TGTGCCAGCTTGCGTACCCCGGGCACCGGGGAGCTGTTTTTT.

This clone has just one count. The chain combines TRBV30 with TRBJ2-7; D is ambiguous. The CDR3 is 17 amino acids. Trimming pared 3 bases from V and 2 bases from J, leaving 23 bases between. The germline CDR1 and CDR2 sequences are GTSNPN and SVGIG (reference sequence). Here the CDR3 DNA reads TGTGCCTGGAGCGCACCGCCCAGGTTGAGTGCAACCTACGAGCAGTACTTC. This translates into CAWSAPPRLSATYEQYF.

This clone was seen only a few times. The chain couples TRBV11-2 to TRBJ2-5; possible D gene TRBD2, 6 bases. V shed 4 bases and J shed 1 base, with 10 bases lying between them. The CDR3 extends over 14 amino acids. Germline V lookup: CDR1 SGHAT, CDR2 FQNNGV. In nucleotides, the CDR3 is TGTGCCAGCAGCTGGCCGGGGGTCCAAGAGACCCAGTACTTC. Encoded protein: CASSWPGVQETQYF.

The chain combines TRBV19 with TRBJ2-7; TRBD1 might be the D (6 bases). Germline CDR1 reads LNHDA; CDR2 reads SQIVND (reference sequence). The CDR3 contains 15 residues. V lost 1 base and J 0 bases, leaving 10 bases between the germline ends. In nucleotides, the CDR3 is TGTGCCAGTAGTATAGTGATGGACAGCTCCTACGAGCAGTACTTC. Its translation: CASSIVMDSSYEQYF.

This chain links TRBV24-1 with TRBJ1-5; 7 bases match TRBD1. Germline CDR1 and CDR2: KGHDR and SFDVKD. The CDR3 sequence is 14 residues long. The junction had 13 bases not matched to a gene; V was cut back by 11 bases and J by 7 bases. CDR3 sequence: CAIKPGQGGQPQHF. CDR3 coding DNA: TGTGCCATCAAACCAGGGCAGGGGGGACAGCCCCAGCATTTT.

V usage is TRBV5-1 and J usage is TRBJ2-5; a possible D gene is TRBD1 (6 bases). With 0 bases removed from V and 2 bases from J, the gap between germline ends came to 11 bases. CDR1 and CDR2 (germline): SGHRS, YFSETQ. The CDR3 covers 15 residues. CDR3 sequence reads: CASSLGDTSQETQYF. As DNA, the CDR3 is TGCGCCAGCAGCTTGGGGGACACCAGTCAAGAGACCCAGTACTTC. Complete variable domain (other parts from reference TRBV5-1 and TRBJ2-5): KAGVTQTPRYLIKTRGQQVTLSCSPISGHRSVSWYQQTPGQGLQFLFEYFSETQRNKGNFPGRFSGRQFSNSRSEMNVSTLELGDSALYLCASSLGDTSQETQYFGPGTRLLVL.

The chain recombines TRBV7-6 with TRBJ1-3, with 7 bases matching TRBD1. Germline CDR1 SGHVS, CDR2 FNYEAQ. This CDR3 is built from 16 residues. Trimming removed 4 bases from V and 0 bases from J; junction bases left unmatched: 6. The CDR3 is CASSSSGTASGNTIYF. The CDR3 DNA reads TGTGCCAGCAGCTCTTCCGGGACAGCCTCTGGAAACACCATATATTTT.